The source of this TCR beta chain is a study of vaccination and CD4 T cells after COVID-19. Study summary: Testing by nasal swab PCR showed convalescent patients to be SARS-CoV-2 positive; 8 to 10 were mild and one was severe. From HCoV-229E, HCoV-OC43, HCoV-NL63 and SARS-CoV-2, overlapping spike peptides were used to stimulate the cells. Researchers treated control cultures with a CEFX pool, an HIV-1 Nef pool, or no peptide.

A word on this clonotype: Antigen specificity is unknown.

Described treatment: roughly 11-day PBMC culture with coronavirus spike peptide pools or control peptides (ViraFEST assay). Before TCRs were sequenced, ViraFEST expanded antigen-specific T cells with peptide pools. CDR3 length: 18 amino acids. Germline CDR1 MDHEN, CDR2 SYDVKM. Trimming stripped 5 bases from V and 1 base from J, with 21 bases between. Once obtained from cultured CD4+ T cells, the DNA was sequenced using the Oncomine TCR Beta short-read assay. TCRdb reprocessed the PCR reads with MiXCR, giving one entry per CDR3 protein. The data contain some 11,000 distinct CDR3 sequences, roughly 25% of them singletons.

This sequence originates from a human donor who had recovered from COVID-19. The sample was CD4+ T cells from blood, cultured in vitro, taken after SARS-CoV-2 vaccination. The chain links TRBV28 to TRBJ1-5; D perhaps matches TRBD1 (6 bases). The CDR3 nucleotides read TGTGCCAGCAGTCACCGCGATAACAGGGTTTGGAGCAATCAGCCCCAGCATTTT. Its translation is CASSHRDNRVWSNQPQHF.